The present T cell receptor (beta chain) was sequenced within a study of OX40 agonist ivuxolimab in advanced cancers. Whole-study context: Given to patients was ivuxolimab, an agonistic anti-OX40 (CD134) antibody.

Some clones are missing from TCRdb's copy, which holds only in-frame ones; the method was immunoSEQ multiplex PCR. The profile shows about 45,000 clones, 86% of them singletons. The CDR3 is 14 amino acids. Germline assignment: CDR1 MDHEN and CDR2 SYDVKM. J lost 6 bases, V lost 6 bases, and 9 bases had no gene match. The gene calls are TRBV28 and TRBJ1-2; 8 bases agree with TRBD1. Sequencing was performed on CD4+ or CD8+ T cells sorted from blood, taken in a trial of the OX40 agonist ivuxolimab. This clonotype was sampled from an adult with an advanced solid tumor such as melanoma, head and neck, liver or kidney cancer. CDR3 nucleotide sequence: TGTGCCAGCAGCTTTAACAGGGGGAGGGATGGCTACACCTTC. This sequence encodes CASSFNRGRDGYTF.